This TCR beta chain was retrieved from a study of control samples from healthy donors and cancer patients. TCRdb's table, derived via immunoSEQ multiplex PCR, lists solely in-frame clones and lacks some. In the table there are 150,000 to 200,000 clones, 91% of which are singletons. This clone was seen more than once but under ten times. This CDR3 contains 13 residues. CDR1 and CDR2 (germline): MRHNA, SNTAGT. The V and J ends lost 3 bases and 7 bases respectively, with 13 bases between them. The clonotype comes from a young woman in good health. The sample comprised blood. This chain uses TRBV6-4 with TRBJ2-7, with unresolved D. CDR3 protein: CASSEWSMGEQYF. The CDR3, as DNA: TGTGCCAGCAGTGAGTGGAGTATGGGGGAGCAGTACTTC.